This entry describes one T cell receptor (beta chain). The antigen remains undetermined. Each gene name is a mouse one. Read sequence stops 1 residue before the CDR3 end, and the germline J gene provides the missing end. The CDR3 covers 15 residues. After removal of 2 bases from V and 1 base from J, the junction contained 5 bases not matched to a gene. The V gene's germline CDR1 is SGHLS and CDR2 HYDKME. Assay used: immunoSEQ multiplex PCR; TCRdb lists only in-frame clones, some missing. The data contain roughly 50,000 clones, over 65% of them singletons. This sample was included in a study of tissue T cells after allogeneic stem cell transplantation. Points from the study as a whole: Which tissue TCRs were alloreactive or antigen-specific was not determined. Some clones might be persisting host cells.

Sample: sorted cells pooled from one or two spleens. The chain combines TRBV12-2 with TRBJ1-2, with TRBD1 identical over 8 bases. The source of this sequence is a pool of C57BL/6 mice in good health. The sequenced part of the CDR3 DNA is TGTGCCAGCTCTCCCCTCACAGGGGGAAACTCCGACTACACC. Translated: CASSPLTGGNSDYT. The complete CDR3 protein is CASSPLTGGNSDYTF.